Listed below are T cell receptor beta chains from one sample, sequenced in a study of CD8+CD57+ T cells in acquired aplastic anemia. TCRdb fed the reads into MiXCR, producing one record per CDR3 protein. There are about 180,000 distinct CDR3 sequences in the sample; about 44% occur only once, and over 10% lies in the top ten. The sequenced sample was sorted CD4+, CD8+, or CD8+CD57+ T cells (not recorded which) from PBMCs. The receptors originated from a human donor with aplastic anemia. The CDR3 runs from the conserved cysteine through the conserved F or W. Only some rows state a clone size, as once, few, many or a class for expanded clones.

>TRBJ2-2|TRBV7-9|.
CASRPRTSGELFF
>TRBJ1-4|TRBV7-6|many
CASSLRGGAGEKLFF
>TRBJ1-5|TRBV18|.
CASSRSSSNQPQHF
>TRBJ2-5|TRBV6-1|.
CASSQTSGGQETQYF
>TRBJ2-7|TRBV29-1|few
CSAGGTYEQYF
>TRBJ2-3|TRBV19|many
CASGSQGAPPDTQYF
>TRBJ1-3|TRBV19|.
CASSAQTGRSTIYF
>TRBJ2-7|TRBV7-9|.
CASSPSRGPSEQYF
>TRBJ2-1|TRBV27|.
CASSLTGRGQQFF
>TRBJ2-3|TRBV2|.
CASRRTFSSTDTQYF
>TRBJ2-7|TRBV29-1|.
CSSHGTRNYEQYF
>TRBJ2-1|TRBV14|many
CASSPQGVNNEQFF
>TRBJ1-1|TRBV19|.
CASKGQGATVGNTEAFF
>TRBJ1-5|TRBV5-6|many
CASSWGAGGGQPQHF
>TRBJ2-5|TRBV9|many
CASSFRGGDYQETQYF
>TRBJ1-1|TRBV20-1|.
CSATLDSANTEAFF
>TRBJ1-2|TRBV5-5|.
CASSLAAGDYGYTF
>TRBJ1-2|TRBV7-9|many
CATDPGRGYGYTF